A selection of T cell receptor beta chains follows, all from one sample in a study of blood T cell repertoires in COVID-19. Produced via immunoSEQ multiplex PCR; TCRdb's table is partial and in-frame only. The sample records roughly 230,000 clones, 85% being singletons. The sample comprised peripheral blood. These receptors all come from a woman between 55 and 75 years old with active or convalescent COVID-19. Each CDR3 is given with its conserved first and last residue. Fields, in order: clone size, V gene, D gene, J gene, CDR3 DNA, CDR3 protein. The D gene is left open where the match is weak. A row's size may be missing; if present it is once, few, many or a size class.

abundance: -; v_gene: TRBV6-5; d_gene: -; j_gene: TRBJ1-6; CDR3nt: TGTGCCAGCAGGCGCCCGTCGACACCCCTCCACTTT; CDR3aa: CASRRPSTPLHF
abundance: -; v_gene: TRBV2; d_gene: -; j_gene: TRBJ2-5; CDR3nt: TGTGCCAGCAGTGGTTTGGGGGGGGCCCAAGAGACCCAGTACTTC; CDR3aa: CASSGLGGAQETQYF
abundance: -; v_gene: TRBV11-2; d_gene: -; j_gene: TRBJ2-5; CDR3nt: TGTGCCAGCAGCTCACTCTTGCTAGAGACCCAGTACTTC; CDR3aa: CASSSLLLETQYF
abundance: once; v_gene: TRBV30; d_gene: -; j_gene: TRBJ2-2; CDR3nt: TGTGCCTGGGTAGGGGTCGCCGGGGAGCTGTTTTTT; CDR3aa: CAWVGVAGELFF
abundance: -; v_gene: TRBV7-2; d_gene: -; j_gene: TRBJ2-5; CDR3nt: TGTGCCAGCAGCTTTATGAGGCTACAAGAGACCCAGTACTTC; CDR3aa: CASSFMRLQETQYF
abundance: once; v_gene: TRBV11-3; d_gene: TRBD1; j_gene: TRBJ2-7; CDR3nt: TGTGCCAGCAGCTTAGAATTAGGGGGCATGGCCTACGAGCAGTACTTC; CDR3aa: CASSLELGGMAYEQYF
abundance: -; v_gene: TRBV5-5; d_gene: -; j_gene: TRBJ1-3; CDR3nt: TGTGCCAGCAACGAGGTGACTGGAAACACCATATATTTT; CDR3aa: CASNEVTGNTIYF
abundance: -; v_gene: TRBV27; d_gene: TRBD2; j_gene: TRBJ2-1; CDR3nt: TGTGCCAGCAGTTTATCGCGGACTAGAGGGAAGTTCTTC; CDR3aa: CASSLSRTRGKFF
abundance: -; v_gene: TRBV30; d_gene: TRBD1; j_gene: TRBJ2-7; CDR3nt: TGTGCCTGGGGCAGGGGGCAGTACGAGCAGTACTTC; CDR3aa: CAWGRGQYEQYF
abundance: -; v_gene: TRBV5-1; d_gene: TRBD1; j_gene: TRBJ1-4; CDR3nt: TGCGCCAGCCGACAGGGAGAAAAACTGTTTTTT; CDR3aa: CASRQGEKLFF